The 14 T cell receptor beta chains listed next were all sequenced from one sample in a study of monozygotic twins with inflammatory bowel disease. One entry per CDR3 protein, without DNA, is what TCRdb gives after re-calling the 5' RACE reads. Across some 150,000 distinct CDR3 sequences, the top ten clones capture roughly 2.3% of the sample. The material sequenced was blood. These receptors all stem from a human donor with ulcerative colitis or Crohn's disease, or a healthy co-twin of an affected twin (not recorded which).

The V call is TRBV6-2 or TRBV6-3, the J call TRBJ2-2. The CDR3 is 13 amino acids. Per germline, CDR1 MNHEY and CDR2 SVGEGT. The CDR3 is CASSFGPTGELFF.

The rearrangement joins TRBV29-1 to TRBJ2-7; there is no DNA to check the TCRdb D call of TRBD2. Germline lookup yields CDR1 SQVTM and CDR2 ANQGSEA. The CDR3 extends over 16 amino acids. CDR3 in amino acids: CSVEPIREGLRMEQYF.

The V gene is TRBV20-1, the J gene TRBJ2-1; TCRdb's D gene call, TRBD1, goes unchecked for lack of DNA. Germline CDR1 reads DFQATT; CDR2 reads SNEGSKA (reference sequence). The CDR3 runs 11 residues. CDR3 in amino acids: CSAYRYNEQFF.

The CDR3 loop reads CASSLLAEPSYGYTF. V gene TRBV5-6 combines with J gene TRBJ1-2. The CDR3 is made up of 15 amino acids. The germline V gene has CDR1 SGHDT and CDR2 YYEEEE.

The chain links TRBV3-1 to TRBJ2-5. The CDR3 loop spans 14 amino acids. Germline V gene lookup returns CDR1 LGHDT and CDR2 YNNKEL (reference sequence). CDR3: CASSQDPYEETQYF.

This chain joins TRBV5-4 and TRBJ1-2; TCRdb names TRBD1, which stays unverified in the absence of DNA. CDR3 size: 16 residues. Germline V lookup: CDR1 SGHNT, CDR2 YYREEE (reference sequence). CDR3 residues: CASSSGGTNLNYGYTF. Supplemented by reference TRBV5-4 and TRBJ1-2, the full variable domain reads ETGVTQSPTHLIKTRGQQVTLRCSSQSGHNTVSWYQQALGQGPQFIFQYYREEENGRGNFPPRFSGLQFPNYSSELNVNALELDDSALYLCASSSGGTNLNYGYTFGSGTRLTVV.

The chain's CDR3 is CASTNVNEKLFF. The V call is TRBV28, the J call TRBJ1-4. Germline V lookup: CDR1 MDHEN, CDR2 SYDVKM. CDR3 length: 12 residues.

The chain couples TRBV7-2 to TRBJ2-3; the D call of TRBD1 rests on TCRdb alone, since no DNA is present to check it. CDR1 SGHTA and CDR2 FQGNSA come from the germline V gene. This CDR3 comprises 15 residues. The chain's CDR3 is CASSLRRTVADTQYF.

The chain uses TRBV11-2 and TRBJ1-6. The CDR3 covers 16 residues. The germline V gene has CDR1 SGHAT and CDR2 FQNNGV. The CDR3 spells CASSLWTAPYNSPLHF. The complete variable domain, with remaining parts taken from reference TRBV11-2 and TRBJ1-6, reads EAGVAQSPRYKIIEKRQSVAFWCNPISGHATLYWYQQILGQGPKLLIQFQNNGVVDDSQLPKDRFSAERLKGVDSTLKIQPAKLEDSAVYLCASSLWTAPYNSPLHFGNGTRLTVT.

V gene TRBV5-1 combines with J gene TRBJ2-2. The germline gives CDR1 SGHRS, CDR2 YFSETQ. The CDR3 extends over 14 amino acids. The CDR3 sequence is CASSSDSLTGELFF.

The rearrangement links TRBV7-3 to TRBJ2-7; TCRdb reports TRBD2, a call that lacks DNA to check it against. The length of the CDR3 is 17 residues. Looked up from germline, CDR1 is SGHTA and CDR2 is FQGTGA. CDR3 loop: CASSLTPINLGPYEQYF.

CDR3 region: CSGGGQPRGSYEQYF. The chain couples TRBV20-1 to TRBJ2-7; the D call of TRBD1 rests on TCRdb alone, since no DNA is present to check it. CDR1 and CDR2 from the germline V gene are DFQATT and SNEGSKA (reference sequence). CDR3 length: 15 amino acids.

This chain connects TRBV5-4 to TRBJ1-6. The CDR3 is 14 residues long. Per the germline V gene, CDR1 is SGHNT and CDR2 is YYREEE (reference sequence). CDR3 residues: CASSSADSNSPLHF.

The chain links TRBV6-2 or TRBV6-3 to TRBJ2-5. This CDR3 is 15 amino acids long. Germline loops: CDR1 MNHEY, CDR2 SVGEGT. CDR3: CASSYVGPVGETQYF.